This TCR beta chain was sequenced for a study of tumor-infiltrating lymphocytes in primary liver carcinoma. cDNA specific to TCR beta was made from approximately 0.55 ug of total RNA, with a constant-region primer employed for priming. Slightly modified ARM-PCR with three nested multiplex PCR rounds yielded TCR beta libraries. TRBV1-TRBV30 forward primers paired with a C-beta reverse primer were used in the first two PCR rounds, which ran roughly 10 cycles each. TCRdb redid the calling of the multiplex PCR reads with MiXCR, one entry per CDR3 protein. The sample carries approximately 100,000 distinct CDR3 sequences, around 73% recorded once. The CDR3 contains 14 residues. The germline V gene encodes CDR1 SGHTA and CDR2 FQGTGA. V shed 8 bases, J shed 0 bases, and the junction held 2 bases outside the gene matches. Bulk tissue was left unsorted, and RNA and DNA were co-extracted from about 20-30 mg of it.

V and J are TRBV7-3 and TRBJ2-3, with 10 nucleotides matching TRBD2. The clonotype was recovered from a woman aged 55-75 years with primary liver carcinoma and hepatitis B virus infection. Sequencing input: liver tumor tissue from sampling region 2. Sample subset: tumor region T2, inferior pole. This chain's CDR3 is CASQLAGSTDTQYF. The DNA for the CDR3 is TGTGCCAGCCAACTAGCGGGAAGCACAGATACGCAGTATTTT. The full variable domain, with the rest looked up from reference TRBV7-3 and TRBJ2-3, is GAGVSQTPSNKVTEKGKYVELRCDPISGHTALYWYRQSLGQGPEFLIYFQGTGAADDSGLPNDRFFAVRPEGSVSTLKIQRTERGDSAVYLCASQLAGSTDTQYFGPGTRLTVL.